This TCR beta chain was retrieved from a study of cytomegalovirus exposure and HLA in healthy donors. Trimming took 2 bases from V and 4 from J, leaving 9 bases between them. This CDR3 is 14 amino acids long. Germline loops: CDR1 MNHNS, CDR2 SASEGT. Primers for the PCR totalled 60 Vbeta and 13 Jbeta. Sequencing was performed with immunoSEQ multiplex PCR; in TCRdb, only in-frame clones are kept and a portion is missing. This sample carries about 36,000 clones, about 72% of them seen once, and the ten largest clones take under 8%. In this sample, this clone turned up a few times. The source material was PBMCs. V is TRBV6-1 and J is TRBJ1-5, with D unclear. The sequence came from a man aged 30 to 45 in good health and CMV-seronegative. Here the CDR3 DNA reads TGTGCCAGCAGTGAAATAACAGAGAATCAGCCCCAGCATTTT. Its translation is CASSEITENQPQHF.